This entry lists 14 T cell receptor beta chains sequenced from one sample in a study of OX40 agonist ivuxolimab in advanced cancers. Sequenced by immunoSEQ multiplex PCR; TCRdb stores in-frame clones only, minus some. The repertoire holds 130,000 or so clones, with just over 90% as singletons. Source: CD4+ or CD8+ T cells sorted from blood, taken in a trial of the OX40 agonist ivuxolimab. The receptor source for this set is an adult with an advanced solid tumor such as melanoma, head and neck, liver or kidney cancer.

This clone came up once. The CDR3 is CASSFRGTGTNYEQYF. In nucleotides, the CDR3 is TGTGCCAGCAGCTTTAGGGGGACCGGGACAAACTACGAGCAGTACTTC. The rearrangement uses TRBV7-9 and TRBJ2-7, with D possibly matching TRBD1 (6 bases). The germline V and J ends were trimmed by 3 bases and 3 bases, with 18 bases remaining between them. Germline loops: CDR1 SEHNR, CDR2 FQNEAQ (reference sequence). The CDR3 runs to 16 residues. The variable domain in full, completed from reference TRBV7-9 and TRBJ2-7, reads DTGVSQNPRHKITKRGQNVTFRCDPISEHNRLYWYRQTLGQGPEFLTYFQNEAQLEKSRLLSDRFSAERPKGSFSTLEIQRTEQGDSAMYLCASSFRGTGTNYEQYFGPGTRLTVT.

This chain joins TRBV28 and TRBJ2-7, with 9 bases aligning to TRBD1. With 6 bases clipped from V and 6 bases from J, the junction kept 9 bases outside the gene matches. This CDR3 region has 14 residues. CDR1 and CDR2 (germline): MDHEN, SYDVKM. Here the CDR3 DNA reads TGTGCCAGCAGGGGGACAGGGACGACTCGCGAGCAGTACTTC. It translates to CASRGTGTTREQYF.

This chain links TRBV23-1 with TRBJ2-5; D is uncertain. The J call may be faulty, since TRBJ2-7 better matches the DNA end. TRBV23-1 is known as an ORF, though its function is uncertain. The CDR3 has 14 residues. The CDR3 reads CARPLTSTTYEQYF. Written as DNA, the CDR3 is TGCGCCAGGCCCCTCACATCAACTACCTACGAGCAGTACTTC.

V and J are TRBV11-2 and TRBJ2-1; no reliable D call. The CDR3 runs to 17 residues. The V and J ends lost 0 bases and 6 bases respectively, with 18 bases between them. Germline CDR1 is SGHAT and CDR2 is FQNNGV. CDR3 DNA sequence: TGTGCCAGCAGCTTAGACGCGAATACCCATCTACGCAATGAGCAGTTCTTC. Its translation: CASSLDANTHLRNEQFF.

The gene calls are TRBV4-3 and TRBJ1-5, with D perhaps TRBD1 (6 bases). Trimming shortened V by 3 bases and J by 4 bases, and 10 bases separated the two germline ends. Per germline, CDR1 LGHNA and CDR2 YSLEER. The CDR3 totals 14 residues. This CDR3 is CASSHRGTNQPQHF. CDR3 nucleotides: TGCGCCAGCAGCCACCGGGGGACAAATCAGCCCCAGCATTTT.

The chain has TRBV19 and TRBJ1-2; 7 bases are shared with TRBD1. Germline assignment: CDR1 LNHDA and CDR2 SQIVND (reference sequence). This CDR3 has 15 amino acids. Trimming cost V 6 bases and J 4 bases; bases outside gene matches: 11. CDR3 protein: CASRARGLSGYGYTF. CDR3 coding DNA: TGTGCCAGTAGGGCTAGGGGGCTGAGCGGCTATGGCTACACCTTC. Full variable domain (remainder filled in from reference TRBV19 and TRBJ1-2): DGGITQSPKYLFRKEGQNVTLSCEQNLNHDAMYWYRQDPGQGLRLIYYSQIVNDFQKGDIAEGYSVSREKKESFPLTVTSAQKNPTAFYLCASRARGLSGYGYTFGSGTRLTVV.

The chain has TRBV5-1 and TRBJ2-5, with unresolved D. This CDR3 has 16 residues. Germline V gene data show CDR1 as SGHRS and CDR2 as YFSETQ. Trimming pared 1 base from V and 3 bases from J, leaving 16 bases between. The CDR3 DNA follows: TGCGCCAGCAGCTTGAGAGGTTGGTGGCAAGAAGAGACCCAGTACTTC. This gives the protein CASSLRGWWQEETQYF.

There are a few counts of this clone. J is TRBJ1-2 and V is TRBV29-1, with D unresolved. The germline V and J ends were trimmed by 4 bases and 0 bases, with 12 bases remaining between them. Germline V gene sequence: CDR1 SQVTM, CDR2 ANQGSEA. CDR3 length equals 14 residues. CDR3 residues: CSVGTAIANYGYTF. As DNA, the CDR3 is TGCAGCGTTGGGACGGCCATAGCTAACTATGGCTACACCTTC.

The CDR3, as DNA: TGTGCCAGCAGTTCCCCCGGGGTGGGCTCTGGAAACACCATATATTTT. It is translated as CASSSPGVGSGNTIYF. The chain uses TRBV28 and TRBJ1-3; D gene unclear. The germline V gene encodes CDR1 MDHEN and CDR2 SYDVKM. The CDR3 is made up of 16 amino acids. Trimming removed 4 bases from V and 0 bases from J, with 13 bases in between.

This chain uses TRBV19 with TRBJ1-3; D remains ambiguous. Germline assignment: CDR1 LNHDA and CDR2 SQIVND (reference sequence). The CDR3 length is 14 residues. V was shortened by 5 bases and J by 0 bases, with 8 bases between the two germline ends. The CDR3 sequence is CASSDRSSGNTIYF. CDR3 DNA: TGTGCCAGTAGTGACCGGAGCTCTGGAAACACCATATATTTT.

V and J are TRBV7-2 and TRBJ1-2; tentatively, D is TRBD1 (6 bases). Trimming stripped 5 bases from V and 8 bases from J, with 21 bases between. The CDR3 extends over 15 amino acids. CDR1 is SGHTA, CDR2 FQGNSA, per germline. The CDR3 DNA follows: TGTGCCAGCAGCCAAGAAAGGACAGCACGCAAAGGCTACACCTTC. Protein sequence: CASSQERTARKGYTF.

The gene calls are TRBV2 and TRBJ1-5; D might be TRBD1 (5 bases). Trimming took 1 base from V and 6 from J, leaving 13 bases between them. The CDR3 covers 15 residues. In germline, CDR1 is SNHLY, CDR2 FYNNEI. Here the CDR3 reads CASSEEQGEGQPQHF. CDR3 DNA: TGTGCCAGCAGTGAAGAGCAGGGCGAGGGTCAGCCCCAGCATTTT.

This chain links TRBV7-2 with TRBJ1-1; D remains unclear. With 5 bases removed from V and 1 base from J, the gap between germline ends came to 14 bases. The CDR3 is 15 residues long. Germline V gene data show CDR1 as SGHTA and CDR2 as FQGNSA. CDR3: CASSRDLTGNTEAFF. CDR3 nucleotides: TGTGCCAGCAGCCGGGATTTAACGGGGAACACTGAAGCTTTCTTT. Using reference TRBV7-2 and TRBJ1-1 for the parts outside the CDR3, the full variable domain is GAGVSQSPSNKVTEKGKDVELRCDPISGHTALYWYRQSLGQGLEFLIYFQGNSAPDKSGLPSDRFSAERTGGSVSTLTIQRTQQEDSAVYLCASSRDLTGNTEAFFGQGTRLTVV.

The chain links TRBV6-6 to TRBJ2-7; no reliable D call. The V end lost 4 bases, the J end lost 2 bases, and 6 bases lay between the germline ends. The germline gives CDR1 MNHNY, CDR2 SVGAGI (reference sequence). The CDR3 sequence is 12 residues long. This CDR3 is CASSSTAYEQYF. CDR3 nucleotide sequence: TGTGCCAGCAGTTCCACGGCCTACGAGCAGTACTTC.